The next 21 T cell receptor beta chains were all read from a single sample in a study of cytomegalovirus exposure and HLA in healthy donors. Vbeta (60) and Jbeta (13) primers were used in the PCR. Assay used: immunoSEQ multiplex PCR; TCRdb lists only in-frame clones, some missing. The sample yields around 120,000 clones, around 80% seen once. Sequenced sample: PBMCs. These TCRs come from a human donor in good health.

The chain's CDR3 is CASSVSGTNTGELFF. The CDR3 DNA reads TGTGCCAGCAGCGTTTCCGGGACGAACACCGGGGAGCTGTTTTTT. The V and J genes are TRBV9 and TRBJ2-2; TRBD2 is a possible D gene (5 bases). Trimming shortened V by 2 bases and J by 0 bases, and 8 bases separated the two germline ends. The germline V gene encodes CDR1 SGDLS and CDR2 YYNGEE. The CDR3 has 15 residues.

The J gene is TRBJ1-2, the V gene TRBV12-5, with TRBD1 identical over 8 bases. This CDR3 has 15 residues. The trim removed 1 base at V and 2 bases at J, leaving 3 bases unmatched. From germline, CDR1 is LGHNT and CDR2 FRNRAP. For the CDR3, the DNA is TGTGCTAGTGGTTTGGAAACAGGGGGAAACTATGGCTACACCTTC. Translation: CASGLETGGNYGYTF.

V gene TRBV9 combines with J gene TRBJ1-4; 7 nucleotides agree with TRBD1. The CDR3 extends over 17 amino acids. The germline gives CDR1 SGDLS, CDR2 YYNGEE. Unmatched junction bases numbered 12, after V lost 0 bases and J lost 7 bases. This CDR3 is CASSVDRTGEFPEKLFF. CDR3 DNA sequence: TGTGCCAGCAGCGTAGACCGAACAGGGGAGTTCCCTGAAAAACTGTTTTTT.

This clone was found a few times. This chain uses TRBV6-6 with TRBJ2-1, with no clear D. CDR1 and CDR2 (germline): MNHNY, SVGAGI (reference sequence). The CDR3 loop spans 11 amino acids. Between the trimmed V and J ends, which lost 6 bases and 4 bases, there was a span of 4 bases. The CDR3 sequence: CASSLYNEQFF. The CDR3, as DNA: TGTGCCAGCAGCCTTTACAATGAGCAGTTCTTC.

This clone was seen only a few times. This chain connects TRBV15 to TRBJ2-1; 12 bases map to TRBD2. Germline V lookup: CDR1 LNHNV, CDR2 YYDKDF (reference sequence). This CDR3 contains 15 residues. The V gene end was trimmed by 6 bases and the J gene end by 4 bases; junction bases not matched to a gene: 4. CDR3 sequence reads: CATSPTSGGYNEQFF. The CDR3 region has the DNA TGTGCCACCAGTCCGACTAGCGGGGGTTACAATGAGCAGTTCTTC.

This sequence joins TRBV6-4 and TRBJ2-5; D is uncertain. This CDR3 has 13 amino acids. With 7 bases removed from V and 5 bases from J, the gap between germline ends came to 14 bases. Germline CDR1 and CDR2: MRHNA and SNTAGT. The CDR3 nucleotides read TGTGCCAGCATCTCGCAGGCTCTGGAGACCCAGTACTTC. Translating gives CASISQALETQYF.

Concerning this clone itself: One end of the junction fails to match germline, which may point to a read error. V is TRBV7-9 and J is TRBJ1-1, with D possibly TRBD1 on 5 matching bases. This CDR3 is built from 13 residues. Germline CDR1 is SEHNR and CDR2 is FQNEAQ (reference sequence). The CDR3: CSSSPRGETEAFF. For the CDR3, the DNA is TGTTCCAGCAGTCCACGGGGGGAAACTGAAGCTTTCTTT.

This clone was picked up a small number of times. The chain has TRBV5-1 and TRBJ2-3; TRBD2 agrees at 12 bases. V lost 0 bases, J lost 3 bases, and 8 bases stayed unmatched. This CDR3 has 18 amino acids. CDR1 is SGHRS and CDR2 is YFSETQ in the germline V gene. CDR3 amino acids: CASSLVGLAGLGTDTQYF. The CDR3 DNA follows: TGCGCCAGCAGCTTGGTGGGACTAGCGGGCCTTGGGACAGATACGCAGTATTTT. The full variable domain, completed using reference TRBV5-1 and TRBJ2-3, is KAGVTQTPRYLIKTRGQQVTLSCSPISGHRSVSWYQQTPGQGLQFLFEYFSETQRNKGNFPGRFSGRQFSNSRSEMNVSTLELGDSALYLCASSLVGLAGLGTDTQYFGPGTRLTVL.

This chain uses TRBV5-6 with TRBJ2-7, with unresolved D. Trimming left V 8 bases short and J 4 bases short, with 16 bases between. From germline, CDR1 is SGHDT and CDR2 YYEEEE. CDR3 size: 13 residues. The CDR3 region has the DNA TGTGCCAGTGCAAGCAACCTTAAATACGAGCAGTACTTC. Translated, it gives CASASNLKYEQYF.

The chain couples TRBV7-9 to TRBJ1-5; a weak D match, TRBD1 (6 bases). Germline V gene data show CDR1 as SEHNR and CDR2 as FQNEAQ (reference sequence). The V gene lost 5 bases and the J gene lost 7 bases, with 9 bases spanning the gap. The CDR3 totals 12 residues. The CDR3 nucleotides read TGTGCCAGCAGCCCGGACAGCCAGCCCCAGCATTTT. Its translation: CASSPDSQPQHF. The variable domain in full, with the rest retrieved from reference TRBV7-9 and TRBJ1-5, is DTGVSQNPRHKITKRGQNVTFRCDPISEHNRLYWYRQTLGQGPEFLTYFQNEAQLEKSRLLSDRFSAERPKGSFSTLEIQRTEQGDSAMYLCASSPDSQPQHFGDGTRLSIL.

This chain's CDR3 is CASSSGQGGYEQYF. CDR3 nucleotide sequence: TGTGCCAGCAGCTCTGGACAGGGCGGGTACGAGCAGTACTTC. This sequence joins TRBV7-9 and TRBJ2-7, with 8 positions matching TRBD1. The junction had 6 bases not matched to a gene; V was cut back by 4 bases and J by 4 bases. Germline V gene sequence: CDR1 SEHNR, CDR2 FQNEAQ (reference sequence). This CDR3 spans 14 amino acids.

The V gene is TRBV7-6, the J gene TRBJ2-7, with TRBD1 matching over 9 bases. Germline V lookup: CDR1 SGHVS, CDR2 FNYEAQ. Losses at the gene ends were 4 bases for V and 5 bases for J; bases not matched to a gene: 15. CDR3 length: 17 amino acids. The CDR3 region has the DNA TGTGCCAGCAGCTCCTACATCGGGACAGGGCAAGTCGACGAGCAGTACTTC. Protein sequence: CASSSYIGTGQVDEQYF.

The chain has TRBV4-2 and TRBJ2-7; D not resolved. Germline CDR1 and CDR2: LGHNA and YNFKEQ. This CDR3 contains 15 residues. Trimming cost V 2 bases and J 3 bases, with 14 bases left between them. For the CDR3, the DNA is TGTGCCAGCAGCCAATCCGCAGACCGGAGCTACGAGCAGTACTTC. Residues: CASSQSADRSYEQYF.

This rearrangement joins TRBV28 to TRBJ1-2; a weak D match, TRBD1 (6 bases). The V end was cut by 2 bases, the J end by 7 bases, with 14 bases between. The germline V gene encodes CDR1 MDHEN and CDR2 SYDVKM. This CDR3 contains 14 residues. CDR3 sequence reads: CASSLRGGGLGYTF. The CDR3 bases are TGTGCCAGCAGTTTACGGGGGGGCGGCCTTGGCTACACCTTC.

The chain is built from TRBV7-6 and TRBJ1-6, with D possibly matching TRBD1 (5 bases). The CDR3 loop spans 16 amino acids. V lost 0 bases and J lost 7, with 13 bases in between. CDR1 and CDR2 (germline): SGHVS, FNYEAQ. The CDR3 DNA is TGTGCCAGCAGCTTAGCGGCACAGGCTACCAATTCACCCCTCCACTTT. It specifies CASSLAAQATNSPLHF. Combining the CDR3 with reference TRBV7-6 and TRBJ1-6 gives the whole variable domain GAGVSQSPRYKVTKRGQDVALRCDPISGHVSLYWYRQALGQGPEFLTYFNYEAQQDKSGLPNDRFSAERPEGSISTLTIQRTEQRDSAMYRCASSLAAQATNSPLHFGNGTRLTVT.

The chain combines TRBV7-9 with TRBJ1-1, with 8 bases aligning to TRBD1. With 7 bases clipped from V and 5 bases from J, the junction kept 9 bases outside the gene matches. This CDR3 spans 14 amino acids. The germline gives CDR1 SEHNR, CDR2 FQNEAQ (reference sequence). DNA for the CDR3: TGTGCCAGCACCGTGACAGGGGTAGGGACTGAAGCTTTCTTT. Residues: CASTVTGVGTEAFF.

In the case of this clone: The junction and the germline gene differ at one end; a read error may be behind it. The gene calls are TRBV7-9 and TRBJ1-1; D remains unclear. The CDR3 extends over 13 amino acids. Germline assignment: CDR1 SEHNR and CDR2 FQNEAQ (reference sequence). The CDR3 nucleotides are TGTTCCAGCAGCTTAGGTACAGCCTCTGGAGCTTTCTTT. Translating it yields CSSSLGTASGAFF.

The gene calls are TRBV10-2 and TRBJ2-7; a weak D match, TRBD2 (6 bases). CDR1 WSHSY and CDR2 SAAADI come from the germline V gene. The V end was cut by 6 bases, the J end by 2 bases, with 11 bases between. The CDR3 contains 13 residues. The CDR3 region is CASSAGRPYEQYF. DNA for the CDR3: TGCGCCAGCAGCGCGGGACGTCCCTACGAGCAGTACTTC.

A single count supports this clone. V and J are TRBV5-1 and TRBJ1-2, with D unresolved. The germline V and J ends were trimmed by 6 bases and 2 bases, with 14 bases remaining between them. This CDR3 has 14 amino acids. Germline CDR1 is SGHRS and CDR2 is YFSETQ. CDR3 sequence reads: CASKWSYENYGYTF. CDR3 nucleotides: TGCGCCAGCAAGTGGAGTTATGAGAACTATGGCTACACCTTC. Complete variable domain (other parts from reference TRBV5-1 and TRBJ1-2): KAGVTQTPRYLIKTRGQQVTLSCSPISGHRSVSWYQQTPGQGLQFLFEYFSETQRNKGNFPGRFSGRQFSNSRSEMNVSTLELGDSALYLCASKWSYENYGYTFGSGTRLTVV.

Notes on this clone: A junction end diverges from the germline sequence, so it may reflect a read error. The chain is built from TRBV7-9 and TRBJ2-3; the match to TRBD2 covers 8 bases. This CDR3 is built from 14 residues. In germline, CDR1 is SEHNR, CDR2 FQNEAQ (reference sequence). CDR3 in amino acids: CASSLRGSGDPRDF. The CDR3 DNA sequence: TGTGCCAGCAGCTTAAGGGGTAGCGGGGATCCCCGTGATTTT.

CDR3 region: CSGGDGPGTEAFF. CDR3 bases: TGCAGCGGTGGAGACGGTCCGGGCACTGAAGCTTTCTTT. The rearrangement joins TRBV29-1 to TRBJ1-1, with D unresolved. Trimming removed 7 bases at V and 4 bases at J, with 16 bases between. The CDR3 is 13 residues long. Germline V gives CDR1 SQVTM, CDR2 ANQGSEA.